This entry concerns a single T cell receptor (beta chain). TCRdb recomputed calls from the RT-PCR reads with MiXCR, one row per CDR3 protein. The sample has about 680,000 distinct CDR3 sequences, approximately 14% seen once. The receptor's source is a female donor in good health, serving as a healthy control. The specimen was memory CD4+ T cells from blood.

The CDR3 sequence: CASSQERQGFGYTF. Written as DNA, the CDR3 is TGTGCCAGCAGCCAGGAACGACAGGGCTTTGGCTACACCTTC. The genes are TRBV5-4 and TRBJ1-2; TRBD1 matches 7 bases. The J segment lost 7 bases and the V segment lost 4 bases, leaving 10 bases of the junction unmatched. This CDR3 region has 14 residues. Germline CDR1 and CDR2: SGHNT and YYREEE (reference sequence). The variable domain in full, with the rest retrieved from reference TRBV5-4 and TRBJ1-2, is ETGVTQSPTHLIKTRGQQVTLRCSSQSGHNTVSWYQQALGQGPQFIFQYYREEENGRGNFPPRFSGLQFPNYSSELNVNALELDDSALYLCASSQERQGFGYTFGSGTRLTVV.